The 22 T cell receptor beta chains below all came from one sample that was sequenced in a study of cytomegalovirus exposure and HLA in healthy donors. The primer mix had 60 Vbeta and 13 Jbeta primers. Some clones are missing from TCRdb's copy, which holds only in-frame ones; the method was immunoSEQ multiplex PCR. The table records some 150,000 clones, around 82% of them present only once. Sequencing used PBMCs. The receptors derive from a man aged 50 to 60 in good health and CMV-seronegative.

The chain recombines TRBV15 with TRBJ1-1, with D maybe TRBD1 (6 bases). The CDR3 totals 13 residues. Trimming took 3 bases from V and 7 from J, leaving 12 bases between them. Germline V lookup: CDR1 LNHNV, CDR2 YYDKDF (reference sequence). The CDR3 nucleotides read TGTGCCACCAGCAGCCGACAGGTCAGTGAAGCTTTCTTT. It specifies CATSSRQVSEAFF.

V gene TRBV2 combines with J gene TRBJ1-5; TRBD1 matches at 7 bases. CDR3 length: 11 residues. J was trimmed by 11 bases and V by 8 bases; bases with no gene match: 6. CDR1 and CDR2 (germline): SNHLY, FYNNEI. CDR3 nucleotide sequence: TGTGCCAGCGGGACAGTGGAATCCCAGCATTTT. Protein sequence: CASGTVESQHF. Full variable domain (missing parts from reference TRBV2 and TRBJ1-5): EPEVTQTPSHQVTQMGQEVILRCVPISNHLYFYWYRQILGQKVEFLVSFYNNEISEKSEIFDDQFSVERPDGSNFTLKIRSTKLEDSAMYFCASGTVESQHFGDGTRLSIL.

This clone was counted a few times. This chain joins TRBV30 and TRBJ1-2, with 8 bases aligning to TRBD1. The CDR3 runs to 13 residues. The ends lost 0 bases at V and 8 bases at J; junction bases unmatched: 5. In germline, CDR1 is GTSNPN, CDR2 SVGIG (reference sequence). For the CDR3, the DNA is TGTGCCTGGAGTGTAAGGGACAGGAGCGGCTACACCTTC. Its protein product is CAWSVRDRSGYTF.

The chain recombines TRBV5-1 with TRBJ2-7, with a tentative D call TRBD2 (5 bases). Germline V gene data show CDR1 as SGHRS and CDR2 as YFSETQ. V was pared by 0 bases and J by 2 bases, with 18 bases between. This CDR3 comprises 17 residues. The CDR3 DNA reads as TGCGCCAGCAGCTTGGCCGGAGGCGTCGAGCATCCCTACGAGCAGTACTTC. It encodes CASSLAGGVEHPYEQYF.

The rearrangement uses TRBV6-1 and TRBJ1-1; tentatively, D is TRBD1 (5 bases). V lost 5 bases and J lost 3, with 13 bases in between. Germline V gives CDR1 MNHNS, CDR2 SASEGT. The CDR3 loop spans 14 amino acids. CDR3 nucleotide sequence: TGTGCCAGCAGTCAGTCGGGGGAATACACTGAAGCTTTCTTT. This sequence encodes CASSQSGEYTEAFF.

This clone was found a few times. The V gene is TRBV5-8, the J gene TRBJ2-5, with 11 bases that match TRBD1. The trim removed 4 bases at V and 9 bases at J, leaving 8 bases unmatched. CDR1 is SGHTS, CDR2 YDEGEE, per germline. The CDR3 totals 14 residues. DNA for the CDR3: TGTGCCAGCAGCCCGGGACAGGGGGTGAGACCCCAGTACTTC. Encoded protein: CASSPGQGVRPQYF. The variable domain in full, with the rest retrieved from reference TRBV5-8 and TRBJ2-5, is EAGVTQSPTHLIKTRGQQATLRCSPISGHTSVYWYQQALGLGLQFLLWYDEGEERNRGNFPPRFSGRQFPNYSSELNVNALELEDSALYLCASSPGQGVRPQYFGPGTRLLVL.

In DNA, the CDR3 is TGCGCCAGCAGCTTGACTTATTTGGGGCAGGGGGCTGCGAGTGAGCAGTTCTTC. Protein: CASSLTYLGQGAASEQFF. The chain uses TRBV5-1 and TRBJ2-1; 8 bases are shared with TRBD1. There are 18 residues in the CDR3. The V gene end was trimmed by 1 base and the J gene end by 9 bases; junction bases not matched to a gene: 18. Per the germline V gene, CDR1 is SGHRS and CDR2 is YFSETQ.

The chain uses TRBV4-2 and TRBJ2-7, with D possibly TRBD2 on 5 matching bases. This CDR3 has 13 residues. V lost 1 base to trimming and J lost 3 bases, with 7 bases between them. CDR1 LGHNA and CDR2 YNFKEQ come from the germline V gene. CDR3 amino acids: CASSQGGDYEQYF. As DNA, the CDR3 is TGTGCCAGCAGCCAAGGGGGAGACTACGAGCAGTACTTC.

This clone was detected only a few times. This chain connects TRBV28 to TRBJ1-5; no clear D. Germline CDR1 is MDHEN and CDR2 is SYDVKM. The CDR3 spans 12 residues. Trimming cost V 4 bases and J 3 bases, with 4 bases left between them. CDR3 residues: CASSSFNQPQHF. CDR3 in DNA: TGTGCCAGCAGTTCATTCAATCAGCCCCAGCATTTT. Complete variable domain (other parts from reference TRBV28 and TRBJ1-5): DVKVTQSSRYLVKRTGEKVFLECVQDMDHENMFWYRQDPGLGLRLIYFSYDVKMKEKGDIPEGYSVSREKKERFSLILESASTNQTSMYLCASSSFNQPQHFGDGTRLSIL.

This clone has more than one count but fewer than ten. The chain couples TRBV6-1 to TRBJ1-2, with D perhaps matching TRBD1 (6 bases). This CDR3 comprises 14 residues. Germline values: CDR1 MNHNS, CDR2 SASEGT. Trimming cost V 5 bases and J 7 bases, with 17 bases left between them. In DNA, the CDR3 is TGTGCCAGCAGTTCGGAGGGGGGGGCGGGTGGCTACACCTTC. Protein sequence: CASSSEGGAGGYTF.

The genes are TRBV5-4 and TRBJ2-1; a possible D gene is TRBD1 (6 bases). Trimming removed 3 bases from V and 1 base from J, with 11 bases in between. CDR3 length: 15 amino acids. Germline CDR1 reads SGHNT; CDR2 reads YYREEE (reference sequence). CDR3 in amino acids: CASSYRATSYNEQFF. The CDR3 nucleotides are TGTGCCAGCAGCTACAGGGCTACATCCTACAATGAGCAGTTCTTC.

CDR3 protein: CASSEDTGFRYSGANVLTF. CDR3 DNA: TGTGCCAGCAGTGAGGACACAGGGTTTCGCTACTCTGGGGCCAACGTCCTGACTTTC. This chain links TRBV6-1 with TRBJ2-6, with a weak D call TRBD1 (6 bases). This CDR3 has 19 amino acids. Germline loops: CDR1 MNHNS, CDR2 SASEGT. Trimming left V 3 bases short and J 0 bases short, with 18 bases between.

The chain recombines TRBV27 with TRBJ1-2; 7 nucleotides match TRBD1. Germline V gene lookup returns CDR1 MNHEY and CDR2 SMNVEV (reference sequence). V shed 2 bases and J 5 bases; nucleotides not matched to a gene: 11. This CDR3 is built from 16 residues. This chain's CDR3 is CASSLSRQGGGYGYTF. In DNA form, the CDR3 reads TGTGCCAGCAGTTTAAGCCGCCAAGGGGGCGGTTATGGCTACACCTTC.

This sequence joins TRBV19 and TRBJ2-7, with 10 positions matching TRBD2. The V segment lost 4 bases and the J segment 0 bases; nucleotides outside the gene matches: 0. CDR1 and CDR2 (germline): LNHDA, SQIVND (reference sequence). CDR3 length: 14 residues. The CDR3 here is CASSRTSGSYEQYF. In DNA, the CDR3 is TGTGCCAGTAGTAGGACTAGCGGCTCCTACGAGCAGTACTTC. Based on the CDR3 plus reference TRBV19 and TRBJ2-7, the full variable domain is DGGITQSPKYLFRKEGQNVTLSCEQNLNHDAMYWYRQDPGQGLRLIYYSQIVNDFQKGDIAEGYSVSREKKESFPLTVTSAQKNPTAFYLCASSRTSGSYEQYFGPGTRLTVT.

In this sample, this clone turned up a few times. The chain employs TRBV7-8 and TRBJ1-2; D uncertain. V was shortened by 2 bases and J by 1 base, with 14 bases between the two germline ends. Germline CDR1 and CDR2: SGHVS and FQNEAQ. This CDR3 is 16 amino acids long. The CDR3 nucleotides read TGTGCCAGCAGCTTAACGAACCCCCGGGATAACTATGGCTACACCTTC. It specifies CASSLTNPRDNYGYTF.

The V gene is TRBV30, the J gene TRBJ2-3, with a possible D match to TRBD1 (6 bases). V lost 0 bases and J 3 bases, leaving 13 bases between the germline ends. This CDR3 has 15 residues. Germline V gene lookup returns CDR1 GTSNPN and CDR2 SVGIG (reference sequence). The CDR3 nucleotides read TGTGCCTGGAGTGTAATTGGGGGCCGGACAGATACGCAGTATTTT. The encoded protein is CAWSVIGGRTDTQYF.

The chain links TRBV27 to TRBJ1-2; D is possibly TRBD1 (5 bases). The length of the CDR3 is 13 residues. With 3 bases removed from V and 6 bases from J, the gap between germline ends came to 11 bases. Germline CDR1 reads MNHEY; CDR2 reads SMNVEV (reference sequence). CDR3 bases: TGTGCCAGCAGTTTTTCAGGGTCCGATGGCTACACCTTC. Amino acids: CASSFSGSDGYTF.

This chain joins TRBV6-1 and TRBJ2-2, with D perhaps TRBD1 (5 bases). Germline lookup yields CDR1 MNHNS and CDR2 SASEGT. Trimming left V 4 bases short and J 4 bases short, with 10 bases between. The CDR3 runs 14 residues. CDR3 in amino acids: CASSVEQATGELFF. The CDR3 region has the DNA TGTGCCAGCAGTGTGGAACAGGCCACCGGGGAGCTGTTTTTT.

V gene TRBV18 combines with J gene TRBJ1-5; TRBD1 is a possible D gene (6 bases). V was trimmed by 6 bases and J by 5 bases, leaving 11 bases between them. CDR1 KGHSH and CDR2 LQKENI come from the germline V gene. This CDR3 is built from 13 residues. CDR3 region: CASSPHRDQPQHF. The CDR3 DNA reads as TGTGCCAGCTCCCCGCACAGGGATCAGCCCCAGCATTTT.

The CDR3 DNA is TGTGCCAGCAGCCCGACAGGGGGCCAGCCGACAGAGACCCAGTACTTC. It encodes CASSPTGGQPTETQYF. The genes are TRBV5-6 and TRBJ2-5; 10 bases line up with TRBD1. The germline V gene encodes CDR1 SGHDT and CDR2 YYEEEE. The ends lost 4 bases at V and 4 bases at J; junction bases unmatched: 10. The CDR3 totals 16 residues.

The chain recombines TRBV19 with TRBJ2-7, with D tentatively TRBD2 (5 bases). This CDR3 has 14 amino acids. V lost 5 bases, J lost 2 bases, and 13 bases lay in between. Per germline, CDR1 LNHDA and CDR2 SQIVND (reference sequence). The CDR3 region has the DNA TGTGCCAGTAGTCTCCGGACTGGTGCCTACGAGCAGTACTTC. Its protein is CASSLRTGAYEQYF.

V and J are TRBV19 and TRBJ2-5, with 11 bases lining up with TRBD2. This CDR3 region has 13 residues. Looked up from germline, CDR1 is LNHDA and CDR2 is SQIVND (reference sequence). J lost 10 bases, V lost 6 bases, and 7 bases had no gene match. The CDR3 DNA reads TGTGCCAGTAGCCCAGGGACTAGCGGAATCCAGTACTTC. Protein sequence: CASSPGTSGIQYF.